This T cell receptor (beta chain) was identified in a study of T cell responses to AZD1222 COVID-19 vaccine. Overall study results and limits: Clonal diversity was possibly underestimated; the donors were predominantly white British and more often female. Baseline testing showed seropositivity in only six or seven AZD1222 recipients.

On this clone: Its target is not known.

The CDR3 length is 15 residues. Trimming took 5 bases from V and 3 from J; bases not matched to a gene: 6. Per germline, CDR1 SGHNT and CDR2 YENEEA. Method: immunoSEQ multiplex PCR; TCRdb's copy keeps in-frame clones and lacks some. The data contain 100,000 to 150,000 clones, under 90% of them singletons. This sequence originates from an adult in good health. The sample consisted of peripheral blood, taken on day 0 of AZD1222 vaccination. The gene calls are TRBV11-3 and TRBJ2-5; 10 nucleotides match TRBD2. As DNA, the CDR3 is TGTGCCAGCAGCATTAGCGGGGGGACAAAAGAGACCCAGTACTTC. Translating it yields CASSISGGTKETQYF.